The clone carrying this T cell receptor beta chain was counted a single time. The antigen is undetermined. CDR1 SGHRS and CDR2 YFSETQ come from the germline V gene. This CDR3 contains 16 residues. V was trimmed by 0 bases and J by 3 bases, leaving 15 bases between them. These data belong to a study of shared clonotypes between healthy human individuals. Study-level findings and limits: In general, naive subsets displayed greater estimated richness than memory subsets did.

Every donor was a Caucasian adult from Nashville, Tennessee. Here immunoSEQ multiplex PCR was the method, and the copy in TCRdb shows in-frame clones only, minus some. Of about 330,000 clones in the sample, approximately 79% were seen once. Sequencing was carried out using memory CD4+ T cells sorted from blood. Subset reported: CD45RA-negative fraction. V gene TRBV5-1 combines with J gene TRBJ2-5; D uncertain. The receptor was isolated from a man between 25 and 39 years old in good health. The CDR3 loop is CASSLGSASDKETQYF. For the CDR3, the DNA is TGCGCCAGCAGCTTGGGTTCTGCCAGTGATAAAGAGACCCAGTACTTC.